The 22 T cell receptor beta chains given below trace back to one sample, sequenced in a study of molecular identifiers for immune sequencing clone quantification (dated by TCRdb to 2016 to 2018). Library creation used PCR. Sequencing took place on an Illumina HiSeq 4000. The public sequencing data were trimmed at Q25 with fastp and processed into clonotypes with MiXCR by TCRdb, which kept only in-frame beta chains. A single entry per CDR3 protein holds the most common genes and DNA from its merged rows. In all, the sample holds 250,000 to 400,000 distinct CDR3 sequences, and about a fifth of those were seen once. The top ten clones comprise approximately 0.8% of the sample. The sequenced sample consisted of naive CD8+ T cells from blood, with Jurkat cell RNA spiked in. In light of the paper, this sample's cell subset or site label describes: FACS-sorted CD8+CD4-CCR7+CD45RA+ naive T cells. The source is a human donor in good health. Some libraries in this study had Jurkat cell RNA spiked in.

The gene calls are TRBV28 and TRBJ2-7; D gene ambiguous. The V end was cut by 6 bases, the J end by 0 bases, with 18 bases between. CDR1 MDHEN and CDR2 SYDVKM come from the germline V gene. CDR3 length: 16 amino acids. The CDR3: CASSPPTRSFSYEQYF. In DNA, the CDR3 is TGTGCCAGCAGCCCCCCCACACGGTCTTTCTCCTACGAGCAGTACTTC.

This clonotype was detected a few times. The chain joins TRBV3-1 to TRBJ2-3; weak D call: TRBD2 (5 bases). The CDR3 has 16 amino acids. V was cut by 5 bases and J by 0 bases, with 15 bases left in between. CDR1 and CDR2 (germline): LGHDT, YNNKEL (reference sequence). Written as DNA, the CDR3 is TGTGCCAGCAGCAAGCAGTTACTAGTAAGCACAGATACGCAGTATTTT. It is translated as CASSKQLLVSTDTQYF.

This clonotype came up a few times. The chain has TRBV19 and TRBJ1-5, with D possibly matching TRBD1 (5 bases). CDR1 is LNHDA and CDR2 is SQIVND in the germline V gene (reference sequence). The CDR3 length is 15 residues. Trimming left V 8 bases short and J 1 base short, with 15 bases between. This CDR3 is CASDWGVLSNQPQHF. In DNA form, the CDR3 reads TGTGCCAGTGATTGGGGGGTATTAAGCAATCAGCCCCAGCATTTT. Together with reference TRBV19 and TRBJ1-5, the CDR3 gives the full variable domain: DGGITQSPKYLFRKEGQNVTLSCEQNLNHDAMYWYRQDPGQGLRLIYYSQIVNDFQKGDIAEGYSVSREKKESFPLTVTSAQKNPTAFYLCASDWGVLSNQPQHFGDGTRLSIL.

In this sample, this clonotype turned up many times. The rearrangement joins TRBV29-1 to TRBJ2-7; 14 nucleotides agree with TRBD2. Trimming at V came to 3 bases and at J to 6 bases, leaving 4 bases not matched to a gene. CDR3 length: 14 residues. The germline gives CDR1 SQVTM, CDR2 ANQGSEA. The CDR3: CSVEGLAGVGEQYF. The CDR3 coding sequence is TGCAGCGTTGAGGGACTAGCGGGAGTGGGCGAGCAGTACTTC.

This clonotype was recorded at least ten times. V usage is TRBV29-1 and J usage is TRBJ2-3; no firm D call. V lost 4 bases to trimming and J lost 1 base, with 9 bases between them. Germline V gene data show CDR1 as SQVTM and CDR2 as ANQGSEA. The CDR3 is 13 residues long. The CDR3 loop is CSVAGSRTDTQYF. For the CDR3, the DNA is TGCAGCGTTGCGGGCAGCCGCACAGATACGCAGTATTTT.

This clonotype was seen just once. A much larger clone differs from this one at a single base, so this may be a read error. The chain combines TRBV12-3 or TRBV12-4 with TRBJ2-7; D is undetermined. CDR3 length: 12 amino acids. In nucleotides, the CDR3 is TGTGCCAGCAGTTTCTGTCCCTACGAGCATTACTTC. Translating it yields CASSFCPYEHYF.

This clonotype has ten or more counts. The chain recombines TRBV2 with TRBJ2-4; D unresolved. This CDR3 is built from 14 residues. Germline V gene sequence: CDR1 SNHLY, CDR2 FYNNEI. V gave up 3 bases and J gave up 0 bases, with 6 bases separating them. CDR3 bases: TGTGCCAGCAGTGAGGGGTTAGCCAAAAACATTCAGTACTTC. Protein product: CASSEGLAKNIQYF.

This clonotype appeared many times. The chain is built from TRBV4-3 and TRBJ1-1; a weak D match, TRBD1 (5 bases). CDR3 length: 14 residues. Trimming pared 1 base from V and 4 bases from J, leaving 10 bases between. Germline CDR1 and CDR2: LGHNA and YSLEER. The CDR3 nucleotides read TGCGCCAGCAGCCAAGGTTCGGGGGTCACTGAAGCTTTCTTT. Encoded protein: CASSQGSGVTEAFF.

Concerning this clonotype: A much larger clone differs by one base, so this may be a read error. The rearrangement joins TRBV13 to TRBJ2-3, with a weak D call TRBD2 (5 bases). V gave up 2 bases and J gave up 4 bases, with 10 bases separating them. CDR1 PRHDT and CDR2 FYEKMQ come from the germline V gene (reference sequence). This CDR3 spans 14 amino acids. The CDR3 loop reads CASSLNIASDTQYF. The CDR3 nucleotides read TGTGCCAGCAGCTTAAATATAGCGTCAGATACGCAGTATTTT.

V and J are TRBV4-3 and TRBJ1-4; D might be TRBD1 (5 bases). The CDR3 has 15 residues. Trimming cost V 1 base and J 6 bases, with 12 bases left between them. CDR1 is LGHNA and CDR2 is YSLEER in the germline V gene. The CDR3 DNA reads TGCGCCAGCAGCCAAGGTTCCAGGGCGGATGAAAAACTGTTTTTT. This codes for CASSQGSRADEKLFF.

This clonotype occurred many times. This chain connects TRBV7-8 to TRBJ2-3, with 8 bases that match TRBD2. Germline loops: CDR1 SGHVS, CDR2 FQNEAQ. The CDR3 covers 16 residues. The V segment lost 1 base and the J segment 4 bases; nucleotides outside the gene matches: 7. The CDR3 loop reads CASSLGPGLVADTQYF. CDR3 nucleotides: TGTGCCAGCAGCTTAGGGCCGGGACTAGTAGCAGATACGCAGTATTTT.

Ten or more counts support this clonotype. The rearrangement links TRBV20-1 to TRBJ2-7; 9 bases agree with TRBD1. This CDR3 is 15 amino acids long. The germline V gene encodes CDR1 DFQATT and CDR2 SNEGSKA (reference sequence). J was trimmed by 2 bases and V by 0 bases; bases with no gene match: 5. The CDR3 reads CSARDGTGLPYEQYF. The CDR3 coding sequence is TGCAGTGCTAGAGACGGGACAGGGCTCCCCTACGAGCAGTACTTC.

This clonotype came up many times. V and J are TRBV20-1 and TRBJ2-7; 8 bases map to TRBD1. Germline CDR1 DFQATT, CDR2 SNEGSKA (reference sequence). J gave up 4 bases and V 4 bases, and 9 bases lay outside the gene matches. The CDR3 spans 14 residues. CDR3 amino acids: CSAIPGQGTYEQYF. CDR3 coding DNA: TGCAGTGCTATCCCAGGACAGGGAACTTACGAGCAGTACTTC.

This clonotype was counted at least ten times. J is TRBJ1-2 and V is TRBV29-1, with 8 positions matching TRBD1. This CDR3 has 13 amino acids. J gave up 8 bases and V 3 bases, and 8 bases lay outside the gene matches. Germline CDR1 reads SQVTM; CDR2 reads ANQGSEA. This chain's CDR3 is CSVDSGGYLGYTF. For the CDR3, the DNA is TGCAGCGTTGATTCAGGGGGCTATTTGGGCTACACCTTC. Full variable domain (missing parts from reference TRBV29-1 and TRBJ1-2): SAVISQKPSRDICQRGTSLTIQCQVDSQVTMMFWYRQQPGQSLTLIATANQGSEATYESGFVIDKFPISRPNLTFSTLTVSNMSPEDSSIYLCSVDSGGYLGYTFGSGTRLTVV.

The sample holds a few counts of this clonotype. The chain couples TRBV29-1 to TRBJ2-7; D possibly corresponds to TRBD2 (6 bases). Trimming cost V 3 bases and J 4 bases, with 13 bases left between them. The CDR3 has 13 amino acids. CDR1 is SQVTM and CDR2 is ANQGSEA in the germline V gene. CDR3 sequence reads: CSVEGVGGYEQYF. The CDR3 DNA reads as TGCAGCGTTGAGGGGGTGGGGGGATACGAGCAGTACTTC.

The chain uses TRBV20-1 and TRBJ2-1; 15 bases are a match to TRBD2. CDR1 is DFQATT and CDR2 is SNEGSKA in the germline V gene (reference sequence). The CDR3 contains 17 residues. V gave up 0 bases and J gave up 8 bases; unmatched junction bases: 8. In DNA, the CDR3 is TGCAGTGCTAGAGATAGGGGGACTAGCGGGAGGACGGATGAGCAGTTCTTC. This encodes CSARDRGTSGRTDEQFF.

This clonotype was detected only once. A much larger clone is a single base away; this may be a read error. The chain combines TRBV4-3 with TRBJ2-7; 8 nucleotides align to TRBD1. The CDR3 runs to 13 residues. Looked up from germline, CDR1 is LGHNA and CDR2 is YSLEER. CDR3 bases: TGCGCCGGCAGCCAGGACAGGGTGTACGAGCAGTACTTC. Translation: CAGSQDRVYEQYF.

In this sample, this clonotype turned up a few times. The chain links TRBV7-6 to TRBJ1-5; no reliable D call. V lost 5 bases and J 3 bases, leaving 14 bases between the germline ends. CDR3 length: 15 residues. In germline, CDR1 is SGHVS, CDR2 FNYEAQ. The DNA of the CDR3 is TGTGCCAGCAGCCGCTCCTCGGGATACAATCAGCCCCAGCATTTT. This gives the protein CASSRSSGYNQPQHF.

Many counts were recorded for this clonotype. This sequence joins TRBV14 and TRBJ1-4; D is ambiguous. The CDR3 totals 15 residues. Per germline, CDR1 SGHDN and CDR2 FVKESK. Trimming removed 5 bases from V and 4 bases from J, with 14 bases in between. DNA for the CDR3: TGTGCCAGCAGCGCCTTCGGGCTAGTTAATGAAAAACTGTTTTTT. Protein sequence: CASSAFGLVNEKLFF.

A word on this clonotype: A much larger clone differs from this one at a single base, so this may be a read error. The chain employs TRBV4-1 and TRBJ2-1, with 11 bases aligning to TRBD1. Germline-derived CDR1 and CDR2 are MGHRA and YSYEKL. This CDR3 contains 15 residues. The J segment lost 7 bases and the V segment lost 4 bases, leaving 6 bases of the junction unmatched. DNA of the CDR3: TGCGCCAGCAGCCTGGGACAGGGGGTAGCGAATGAGCAGTTCTTC. Translating it yields CASSLGQGVANEQFF.

This clonotype was recorded many times. V gene TRBV27 combines with J gene TRBJ2-7; D not certain. The CDR3 totals 13 residues. The V and J ends lost 2 bases and 2 bases respectively, with 7 bases between them. Germline CDR1 MNHEY, CDR2 SMNVEV (reference sequence). The CDR3 loop reads CASSLGSAYEQYF. The CDR3 bases are TGTGCCAGCAGTTTAGGGTCGGCCTACGAGCAGTACTTC.

This clonotype was observed at least ten times. CDR3 loop: CASSVVLGPTDTQYF. The DNA of the CDR3 is TGTGCCAGCAGCGTAGTTCTAGGTCCCACAGATACGCAGTATTTT. This chain uses TRBV9 with TRBJ2-3, with D uncertain. Trimming took off 0 bases at V and 2 bases at J, with 10 bases between the two ends. The CDR3 consists of 15 residues. Germline CDR1 reads SGDLS; CDR2 reads YYNGEE.